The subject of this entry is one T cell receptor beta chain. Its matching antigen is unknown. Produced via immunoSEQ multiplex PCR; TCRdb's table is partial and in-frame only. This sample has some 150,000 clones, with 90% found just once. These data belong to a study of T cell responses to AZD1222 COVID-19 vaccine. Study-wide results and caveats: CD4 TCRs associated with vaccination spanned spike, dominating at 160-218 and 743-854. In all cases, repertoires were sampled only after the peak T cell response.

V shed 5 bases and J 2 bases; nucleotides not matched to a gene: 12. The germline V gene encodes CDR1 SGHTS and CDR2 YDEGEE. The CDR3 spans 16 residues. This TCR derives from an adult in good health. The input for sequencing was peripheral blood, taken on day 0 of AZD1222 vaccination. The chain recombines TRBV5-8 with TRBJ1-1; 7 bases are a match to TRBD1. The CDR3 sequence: CASSVGQHYPNTEAFF. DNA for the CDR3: TGTGCCAGCAGTGTGGGACAGCACTACCCAAACACTGAAGCTTTCTTT.